This T cell receptor (beta chain) was sequenced during a study of T cells in Graves' hyperthyroidism and ophthalmopathy (dated by TCRdb to about 2019). A note on the overall study: Peripheral blood samples were taken at initial diagnosis, before any treatment was given. To identify distinguishing TCR V-J signatures, a discovery cohort of 100 patients was used, comprising 43 with Graves' ophthalmopathy and under 60 with stable Graves' hyperthyroidism. Whether ophthalmopathy could be predicted prospectively was tested in an independent validation cohort made up of under 20 hyperthyroidism patients plus 17 patients who later progressed to ophthalmopathy. The roughly 100 discovery patients were randomly split 7:3 into training and test sets. In addition, the study compared T-cell repertoires in thyroid tissue and in blood from over 5 Graves' hyperthyroidism patients. Following sampling, methimazole starting at 30 mg daily was given to hyperthyroidism patients, and high-dose intravenous methylprednisolone was given to ophthalmopathy patients. TCR Vbeta CDR3 sequencing of fewer than 150 peripheral blood samples (43 ophthalmopathy, under 80 hyperthyroidism and approximately 17 progressor patients) is reported in the paper.

The CDR3 holds 14 amino acids from the cysteine to the phenylalanine. The CDR3 DNA has 42 bases and is translated from base 1. In the germline V gene, CDR1 corresponds to KGHDR and CDR2 to SFDVKD. V is cut by 3 bases and J by 5 bases, and the space between the germline ends is 10 bases. Study-wide findings and limitations: Sample size was not statistically predetermined, and investigators were not blinded to group allocation. A model built on a 13 V-J signature distinguished ophthalmopathy from stable hyperthyroidism, reaching about 88% sensitivity and 81.08% specificity in cross-validation and 80%/75% in testing. Most expanded thyroid clonotypes (frequency above 0.001) were also detected in blood, a finding suggesting that blood repertoires may reflect thyroid immune responses. During validation, the model predicted progression to ophthalmopathy a median of approximately 6 months ahead of onset, with around 65% sensitivity and about 72% specificity.

The TCR beta CDR3 regions were amplified from RNA transcripts. A first-round RT-PCR of the TCR CDR3 used the HTBI primer set with the Qiagen OneStep RT-PCR kit. A second multiplex PCR round built the libraries, followed by size selection and purification. Sequencing of the libraries was done on an Illumina HiSeq2000 using paired-end 100 bp reads. For the original study's pipeline: SOAPnuke was used to process the raw data, throwing out any read that contained adapters or uncalled bases, had a mean Phred below 15, or lacked an exact constant-primer or identifier match. High-quality paired reads were merged with COPE v1.2.5, and unique nucleotide sequences were defined as clonotypes. MiTCR v1.1 was used to align the clonotypes against IMGT TRBV, TRBD and TRBJ reference segments. The analysis was restricted to V-J combinations with a frequency above 0.0001, which together covered 99% to 99.2% of the repertoires. The TCS score was defined as F50 (clonal expansion) divided by E x V (chaos), with BLOSUM62-based TCRdist calculated between CDR3 peptides within each V-J. Welch's t-statistics and random forest reduced around 510 V-J features to 10 to 15, which were used in a naive Bayes classifier (R e1071). TCRdb applied fastp at Q25 and MiXCR to the public reads, then kept only in-frame beta chains. Rows with a matching CDR3 protein are joined into one entry that keeps the most common DNA and genes. For this entry, the V and J calls and clone size follow TCRdb and not the study's own pipeline. The sample table lists over 300,000 distinct CDR3 sequences, around 13% of them with a count of one. The ten largest clones capture roughly 11% of the sample.

Stable Graves' hyperthyroidism was defined as the absence of progression to ophthalmopathy over 18 months of follow-up. Hyperthyroidism patients were newly diagnosed, had a disease duration of under 2 months, and were aged 18 to 65 years. Any patient with an uncontrolled infection, another autoimmune disease, pregnancy or lactation was excluded. Diagnoses were based on clinical symptoms, serum thyroxine and TRAb, thyroid ultrasound and orbital computed tomography. PBMCs were isolated from 7.5 to 10 ml of fresh peripheral blood by Ficoll-Paque density gradient centrifugation. Total RNA was extracted using Trizol reagent, and RNA quality was assessed on an Agilent 2100 Bioanalyzer. In the case of this clonotype: Its cognate antigen has yet to be identified. No qualities accompany the bases; no much larger clone lies one base away.

The source of this sequence is a woman in her fifties or sixties with Graves' hyperthyroidism. The sequencing sample was made of blood. The chain uses TRBV24-1 and TRBJ1-5; the D gene is unclear. The DNA is TGTGCCACCAGTGATCCTGTTGGGGATCAGCCCCAGCATTTT. The encoded protein is CATSDPVGDQPQHF.